The 27 T cell receptor beta chains listed next were all sequenced from one sample in a study of T-cell memory formation after mild COVID-19 listed by TCRdb under 2021. Library method: 5' RACE. Sequencing used an Illumina NovaSeq 6000. In-frame beta chains were kept once TCRdb had trimmed the public reads at Q25 with fastp and called clones with MiXCR. Every entry covers one CDR3 protein and lists the most common genes and DNA from its rows. The table for this sample lists some 440,000 distinct CDR3 sequences; approximately 25% of them were counted only once. The leading ten clones occupy about 12% of the sample. Sequencing was done on a sample of PBMCs or a T cell subset sorted from them (not recorded which). The receptors were gathered from an adult woman who had mild COVID-19 (a few samples of this study predate the infection). The sample titles of this study are shuffled in the database, so cell type and time point are left out; the donor was told from shared clones.

J is TRBJ2-6 and V is TRBV6-2 or TRBV6-3, with a possible D match to TRBD1 (5 bases). From germline, CDR1 is MNHEY and CDR2 SVGEGT. The ends were cut back, 6 bases at V and 4 bases at J, with 13 bases in the middle. This CDR3 comprises 15 residues. The CDR3 DNA reads TGTGCCAGCAGGGCCCTAGGGGTAGGGGCCAACGTCCTGACTTTC. This encodes CASRALGVGANVLTF.

In this sample, this clonotype turned up a few times. This sequence joins TRBV3-1 and TRBJ2-3; D is undetermined. CDR1 is LGHDT and CDR2 is YNNKEL in the germline V gene (reference sequence). V shed 3 bases and J shed 1 base, with 8 bases lying between them. CDR3 length equals 14 residues. The CDR3 region has the DNA TGTGCCAGCAGCCACCAACTTCGCACAGATACGCAGTATTTT. It codes for CASSHQLRTDTQYF.

This chain connects TRBV29-1 to TRBJ1-2; D is ambiguous. The V end was cut by 3 bases, the J end by 3 bases, with 8 bases between. The germline V gene encodes CDR1 SQVTM and CDR2 ANQGSEA. The CDR3 is 12 residues long. The CDR3 coding sequence is TGCAGCGTTGACGGTCAGGACTATGGCTACACCTTC. Residues: CSVDGQDYGYTF.

The CDR3 sequence is CASSPRYEQFF. CDR3 bases: TGTGCCAGCAGCCCCCGCTATGAGCAGTTCTTC. The chain employs TRBV7-2 and TRBJ2-1; unclear D gene. Trimming took off 5 bases at V and 8 bases at J, with 7 bases between the two ends. Germline V lookup: CDR1 SGHTA, CDR2 FQGNSA. This CDR3 contains 11 residues. The variable domain in full, with the rest retrieved from reference TRBV7-2 and TRBJ2-1, is GAGVSQSPSNKVTEKGKDVELRCDPISGHTALYWYRQSLGQGLEFLIYFQGNSAPDKSGLPSDRFSAERTGGSVSTLTIQRTQQEDSAVYLCASSPRYEQFFGPGTRLTVL.

The chain is built from TRBV24-1 and TRBJ2-2; perhaps TRBD1 as D (6 bases). CDR1 KGHDR and CDR2 SFDVKD come from the germline V gene. V was pared by 8 bases and J by 7 bases, with 19 bases between. The CDR3 loop spans 15 amino acids. The CDR3 loop is CATTNAGDHNGELFF. The CDR3 DNA follows: TGTGCCACCACAAACGCAGGGGATCACAACGGGGAGCTGTTTTTT.

J is TRBJ2-1 and V is TRBV12-3 or TRBV12-4; possibly TRBD1 or TRBD2 for D (6 bases each). The CDR3 is 13 residues long. V lost 8 bases and J 4 bases, leaving 12 bases between the germline ends. CDR3 in amino acids: CASRGRVYNEQFF. The CDR3 DNA reads as TGTGCCAGCCGGGGGCGGGTATACAATGAGCAGTTCTTC.

This clonotype was seen a few times. The rearrangement uses TRBV9 and TRBJ2-3, with 10 bases identical to TRBD2. The V segment lost 5 bases and the J segment 3 bases; nucleotides outside the gene matches: 3. The CDR3 totals 14 residues. The germline CDR1 and CDR2 sequences are SGDLS and YYNGEE. The DNA for the CDR3 is TGTGCCAGCAGTAGCGGGAGGTTAACAGATACGCAGTATTTT. This translates into CASSSGRLTDTQYF. The full variable domain, rest sourced from reference TRBV9 and TRBJ2-3, is DSGVTQTPKHLITATGQRVTLRCSPRSGDLSVYWYQQSLDQGLQFLIQYYNGEERAKGNILERFSAQQFPDLHSELNLSSLELGDSALYFCASSSGRLTDTQYFGPGTRLTVL.

This clonotype was observed a handful of times. This chain links TRBV20-1 with TRBJ2-3, with D possibly being TRBD2 (5 bases). Trimming shortened V by 3 bases and J by 4 bases, and 11 bases separated the two germline ends. The CDR3 is made up of 13 amino acids. Germline V lookup: CDR1 DFQATT, CDR2 SNEGSKA (reference sequence). CDR3 nucleotide sequence: TGCAGTGCTAGGGGAGAATCCTCAGATACGCAGTATTTT. It yields the protein CSARGESSDTQYF.

This clonotype showed up just a few times. The J gene is TRBJ2-5, the V gene TRBV2; no firm D call. The germline V gene has CDR1 SNHLY and CDR2 FYNNEI. The CDR3 has 11 amino acids. Trimming stripped 6 bases from V and 5 bases from J, with 7 bases between. The CDR3 region is CASSPTETQYF. The CDR3 DNA follows: TGTGCCAGCAGCCCAACCGAGACCCAGTACTTC.

The gene calls are TRBV12-3 or TRBV12-4 and TRBJ2-5; 14 bases fit TRBD2. CDR3 length equals 15 residues. The junction had 5 bases not matched to a gene; V was cut back by 6 bases and J by 5 bases. CDR3 sequence reads: CASRPGLAGVETQYF. Here the CDR3 DNA reads TGTGCCAGCAGACCGGGACTAGCGGGAGTGGAGACCCAGTACTTC.

In this sample, this clonotype turned up a few times. The chain joins TRBV12-3 or TRBV12-4 to TRBJ2-7; D gene uncertain. Trimming took 4 bases from V and 0 from J, leaving 16 bases between them. The CDR3 is made up of 16 amino acids. CDR3 nucleotide sequence: TGTGCCAGCAGTTCCTATGCAGGTCGAAGCTCCTACGAGCAGTACTTC. It encodes CASSSYAGRSSYEQYF.

The rearrangement joins TRBV5-1 to TRBJ2-7, with D perhaps TRBD1 (6 bases). V shed 4 bases and J shed 5 bases, with 19 bases lying between them. Germline-derived CDR1 and CDR2 are SGHRS and YFSETQ. The CDR3 has 15 residues. CDR3 DNA sequence: TGCGCCAGCAGCCGGACAGTGACAGGTTTGGACGAGCAGTACTTC. This encodes CASSRTVTGLDEQYF.

This clonotype was observed a handful of times. The chain is built from TRBV5-1 and TRBJ2-3; unclear D gene. This CDR3 region has 16 residues. The germline CDR1 and CDR2 sequences are SGHRS and YFSETQ. Trimming removed 4 bases from V and 0 bases from J, with 15 bases in between. This CDR3 reads CASSPHFLGSTDTQYF. CDR3 in DNA: TGCGCCAGCAGCCCCCATTTTCTGGGAAGCACAGATACGCAGTATTTT.

In this sample, this clonotype turned up a few times. This chain joins TRBV5-1 and TRBJ1-2, with no clear D. Trimming took off 5 bases at V and 2 bases at J, with 10 bases between the two ends. The CDR3 has 13 amino acids. Germline lookup yields CDR1 SGHRS and CDR2 YFSETQ. CDR3 in amino acids: CASRAVVNYGYTF. CDR3 bases: TGCGCCAGCAGGGCGGTTGTCAACTATGGCTACACCTTC.

The table lists this clonotype with a few counts. J is TRBJ2-1 and V is TRBV5-1, with D uncertain. The germline V gene encodes CDR1 SGHRS and CDR2 YFSETQ. The CDR3 loop spans 12 amino acids. Trimming shortened V by 5 bases and J by 5 bases, and 8 bases separated the two germline ends. Here the CDR3 reads CASSFIDNEQFF. The DNA for the CDR3 is TGCGCCAGCAGTTTTATCGACAATGAGCAGTTCTTC.

This sequence joins TRBV18 and TRBJ1-3; TRBD1 aligns across 7 bases. The CDR3 runs 16 residues. Germline V gives CDR1 KGHSH, CDR2 LQKENI. With V trimmed by 3 bases and J by 4 bases, 9 bases remained unmatched. CDR3 protein: CASSPRDSRLGNTIYF. CDR3 nucleotide sequence: TGTGCCAGCTCACCCCGGGACAGTCGATTAGGAAACACCATATATTTT.

This clonotype was seen a few times. This sequence joins TRBV20-1 and TRBJ2-3, with 7 bases fitting TRBD2. CDR3 length: 13 amino acids. Per the germline V gene, CDR1 is DFQATT and CDR2 is SNEGSKA (reference sequence). The V segment lost 6 bases and the J segment 1 base; nucleotides outside the gene matches: 4. The CDR3 region is CSAITSGTDTQYF. The DNA of the CDR3 is TGCAGTGCCATTACTAGCGGCACAGATACGCAGTATTTT.

V is TRBV3-1 and J is TRBJ2-2; 11 bases are a match to TRBD2. Germline V gene lookup returns CDR1 LGHDT and CDR2 YNNKEL (reference sequence). The J segment lost 6 bases and the V segment lost 2 bases, leaving 5 bases of the junction unmatched. CDR3 length: 16 residues. CDR3 region: CASSQLLAGAAGELFF. CDR3 sequence (DNA): TGTGCCAGCAGCCAACTACTAGCGGGAGCTGCCGGGGAGCTGTTTTTT.

This sequence joins TRBV3-1 and TRBJ2-6; D unresolved. Trimming removed 4 bases from V and 2 bases from J, with 21 bases in between. From germline, CDR1 is LGHDT and CDR2 YNNKEL (reference sequence). This CDR3 contains 19 residues. The CDR3 nucleotides read TGTGCCAGCAGCCCCTACCGGCCTCCCGTACGCCCTGGGGCCAACGTCCTGACTTTC. It specifies CASSPYRPPVRPGANVLTF. Full variable domain (remainder filled in from reference TRBV3-1 and TRBJ2-6): DTAVSQTPKYLVTQMGNDKSIKCEQNLGHDTMYWYKQDSKKFLKIMFSYNNKELIINETVPNRFSPKSPDKAHLNLHINSLELGDSAVYFCASSPYRPPVRPGANVLTFGAGSRLTVL.

This clonotype was detected a few times. The rearrangement joins TRBV2 to TRBJ1-4; 7 nucleotides agree with TRBD1. J lost 1 base, V lost 4 bases, and 3 bases had no gene match. The CDR3 totals 15 residues. Germline V gene lookup returns CDR1 SNHLY and CDR2 FYNNEI. Here the CDR3 DNA reads TGTGCCAGCAGTGTACACAGGGGAACTAATGAAAAACTGTTTTTT. Translating it yields CASSVHRGTNEKLFF.

The J gene is TRBJ2-5, the V gene TRBV10-3, with TRBD2 matching 12 bases. This CDR3 contains 16 residues. With V trimmed by 6 bases and J by 2 bases, 7 bases remained unmatched. Germline CDR1 reads ENHRY; CDR2 reads SYGVKD. CDR3 coding DNA: TGTGCCATCAGCGTATCTAGCGGGAGGGGTCAAGAGACCCAGTACTTC. The encoded protein is CAISVSSGRGQETQYF.

The J gene is TRBJ2-1, the V gene TRBV5-1; 8 bases map to TRBD2. The trim removed 4 bases at V and 2 bases at J, leaving 5 bases unmatched. This CDR3 contains 15 residues. Germline CDR1 is SGHRS and CDR2 is YFSETQ. The CDR3 DNA is TGCGCCAGCAGCACTACTAGCGGAACCTACAATGAGCAGTTCTTC. Its protein product is CASSTTSGTYNEQFF.

This sequence joins TRBV12-5 and TRBJ1-1; D is unresolved. Germline lookup yields CDR1 LGHNT and CDR2 FRNRAP. With 3 bases removed from V and 8 bases from J, the gap between germline ends came to 10 bases. This CDR3 comprises 12 residues. The CDR3 nucleotides read TGTGCTAGTGGTTTCGAATACGGGGAAGCTTTCTTT. As protein: CASGFEYGEAFF. Complete variable domain (other parts from reference TRBV12-5 and TRBJ1-1): DARVTQTPRHKVTEMGQEVTMRCQPILGHNTVFWYRQTMMQGLELLAYFRNRAPLDDSGMPKDRFSAEMPDATLATLKIQPSEPRDSAVYFCASGFEYGEAFFGQGTRLTVV.

As regards this clonotype: Here the CDR3 omits its conserved ending phenylalanine or tryptophan, so a read error is the likely source. No DNA is shown, since the ends of the CDR3 on it are uncertain; the CDR3 is the one TCRdb lists. V usage is TRBV2 and J usage is TRBJ1-2. Germline CDR1 reads SNHLY; CDR2 reads FYNNEI. The CDR3 region is 13 residues in length, termini included. The CDR3 here is CASSDVPGQLGSV.

This chain joins TRBV5-1 and TRBJ2-3; 10 nucleotides agree with TRBD2. Germline values: CDR1 SGHRS, CDR2 YFSETQ. This CDR3 region has 14 residues. The V gene end was trimmed by 7 bases and the J gene end by 2 bases; junction bases not matched to a gene: 4. CDR3: CASGLAGDTDTQYF. Here the CDR3 DNA reads TGCGCCAGCGGGCTAGCGGGGGACACAGATACGCAGTATTTT.

The chain has TRBV25-1 and TRBJ1-1; D ambiguous. The CDR3 is 12 residues long. Deletions cut 7 bases from V and 1 base from J, with 7 bases between. Germline CDR1 is MGHDK and CDR2 is SYGVNS. This CDR3 is CASTTGNTEAFF. Written as DNA, the CDR3 is TGTGCCAGCACAACCGGGAACACTGAAGCTTTCTTT.

V and J are TRBV5-1 and TRBJ1-2; D might be TRBD1 (5 bases). V was shortened by 4 bases and J by 2 bases, with 18 bases between the two germline ends. The CDR3 contains 16 residues. Looked up from germline, CDR1 is SGHRS and CDR2 is YFSETQ. The CDR3 protein is CASSLGVRDGNYGYTF. In DNA form, the CDR3 reads TGCGCCAGCAGCCTTGGGGTACGGGACGGCAACTATGGCTACACCTTC.